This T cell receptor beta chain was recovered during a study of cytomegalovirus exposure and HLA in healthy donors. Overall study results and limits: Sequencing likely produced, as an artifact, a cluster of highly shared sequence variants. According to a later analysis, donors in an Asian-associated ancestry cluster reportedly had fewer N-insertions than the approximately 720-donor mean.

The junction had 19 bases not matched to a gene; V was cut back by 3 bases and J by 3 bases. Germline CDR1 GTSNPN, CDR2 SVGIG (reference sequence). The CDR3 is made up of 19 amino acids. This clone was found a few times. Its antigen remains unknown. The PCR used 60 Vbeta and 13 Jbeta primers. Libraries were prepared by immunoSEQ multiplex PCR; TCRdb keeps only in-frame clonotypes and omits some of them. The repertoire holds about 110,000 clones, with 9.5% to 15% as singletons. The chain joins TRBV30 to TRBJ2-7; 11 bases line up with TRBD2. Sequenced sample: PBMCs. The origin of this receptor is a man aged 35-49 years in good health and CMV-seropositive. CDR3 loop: CAWRCTSGSPLKGYYEQYF. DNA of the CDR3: TGTGCCTGGAGGTGCACTAGCGGGAGCCCCTTAAAGGGGTACTACGAGCAGTACTTC.